The 9 T cell receptor beta chains listed next were all sequenced from one sample in a study of control samples from healthy donors and cancer patients. Profiling relied on immunoSEQ multiplex PCR, and the TCRdb table lists in-frame clones only, not all of them. This sample yields roughly 120,000 clones, of which 93% are seen a single time; around 2.5% belongs to the top ten. Sequenced material: blood. Receptors originate from a man aged 30 to 45 in good health.

The chain links TRBV19 to TRBJ1-4; 7 positions agree with TRBD1. The CDR3 length is 15 residues. The V and J ends lost 1 base and 1 base, in that order; junction bases with no gene match: 0. Per germline, CDR1 LNHDA and CDR2 SQIVND (reference sequence). The CDR3 loop reads CASSIGQGTNEKLFF. The CDR3 region has the DNA TGTGCCAGTAGTATAGGACAGGGAACTAATGAAAAACTGTTTTTT.

The chain recombines TRBV7-2 with TRBJ2-4, with D perhaps TRBD1 (5 bases). The CDR3 totals 14 residues. In germline, CDR1 is SGHTA, CDR2 FQGNSA. V was shortened by 3 bases and J by 9 bases, with 15 bases between the two germline ends. The CDR3 region has the DNA TGTGCCAGCAGCTTGCCCCCGGACAAGGGCATTCAGTACTTC. Translating it yields CASSLPPDKGIQYF.

The rearrangement links TRBV29-1 to TRBJ1-3; D gene uncertain. Trimming shortened V by 0 bases and J by 0 bases, and 15 bases separated the two germline ends. CDR1 and CDR2 (germline): SQVTM, ANQGSEA. This CDR3 comprises 17 residues. DNA for the CDR3: TGCAGCGTTGAAGATGTAGGGCTATCGAGCTCTGGAAACACCATATATTTT. This translates into CSVEDVGLSSSGNTIYF.

The V and J genes are TRBV19 and TRBJ1-2; no clear D gene. The CDR3 runs 14 residues. Germline CDR1 LNHDA, CDR2 SQIVND (reference sequence). The ends were cut back, 4 bases at V and 8 bases at J, with 17 bases in the middle. This chain's CDR3 is CASSTPPGSNGYTF. DNA of the CDR3: TGTGCCAGTAGTACCCCCCCCGGAAGCAACGGCTACACCTTC.

CDR3 sequence (DNA): TGTGCCAGCAGTTTCCCGGACTTAATCCCGAGGGAGACCCAGTACTTC. Translation gives CASSFPDLIPRETQYF. V and J are TRBV7-9 and TRBJ2-5; TRBD2 is a possible D gene (5 bases). CDR3 size: 16 residues. V lost 6 bases to trimming and J lost 5 bases, with 22 bases between them. Looked up from germline, CDR1 is SEHNR and CDR2 is FQNEAQ (reference sequence).

This chain connects TRBV6-5 to TRBJ2-1; possible D gene TRBD2, 5 bases. The ends were cut back, 5 bases at V and 6 bases at J, with 8 bases in the middle. Germline CDR1 and CDR2: MNHEY and SVGAGI. The CDR3 is 12 residues long. The CDR3 sequence: CASSLTSNEQFF. DNA for the CDR3: TGTGCCAGCAGTCTAACTAGCAATGAGCAGTTCTTC.

V and J are TRBV6-1 and TRBJ1-5; possible D gene TRBD1, 5 bases. This CDR3 region has 15 residues. V shed 1 base and J shed 3 bases, with 10 bases lying between them. Germline lookup yields CDR1 MNHNS and CDR2 SASEGT. The CDR3 region has the DNA TGTGCCAGCAGTGAAGTAGGGGCCCCCAATCAGCCCCAGCATTTT. Its protein product is CASSEVGAPNQPQHF.

The CDR3 region is CASSPHDSYNEQFF. In DNA form, the CDR3 reads TGTGCCAGCAGCCCCCATGATTCCTACAATGAGCAGTTCTTC. V gene TRBV9 combines with J gene TRBJ2-1; D is uncertain. The CDR3 is 14 amino acids. With 4 bases removed from V and 1 base from J, the gap between germline ends came to 9 bases. The germline V gene has CDR1 SGDLS and CDR2 YYNGEE.

The chain recombines TRBV11-2 with TRBJ2-3; a possible D gene is TRBD2 (6 bases). V lost 5 bases to trimming and J lost 2 bases, with 17 bases between them. Germline V lookup: CDR1 SGHAT, CDR2 FQNNGV. This CDR3 comprises 16 residues. The CDR3 here is CASSRRWAGNTDTQYF. The CDR3 bases are TGTGCCAGCAGCCGACGGTGGGCGGGGAACACAGATACGCAGTATTTT.